Detailed here is one TCR beta chain. After removal of 6 bases from V and 2 bases from J, the junction contained 12 bases not matched to a gene. CDR3 length: 16 amino acids. Germline CDR1 and CDR2: SQVTM and ANQGSEA. The data are from a study of blood T cell repertoires in COVID-19. Background on the study: Sources were T cells, B-cell-depleted T cells, or PBMCs; the material itself was cDNA or gDNA.

Method: immunoSEQ multiplex PCR; TCRdb's copy keeps in-frame clones and lacks some. In the table there are roughly 280,000 clones, around nine tenths of which are singletons. The V gene is TRBV29-1, the J gene TRBJ2-3, with 9 bases aligning to TRBD2. The sequence was collected from a man aged 45 to 65 with acute or convalescent COVID-19. The sequenced material came from peripheral blood. The CDR3 loop reads CSVGTFSGGITDTQYF. The CDR3 nucleotides are TGCAGCGTCGGAACTTTTAGCGGGGGAATCACAGATACGCAGTATTTT.